The 28 T cell receptor beta chains in this list originate from one sample, sequenced in a study of PD-1 blockade in classical Hodgkin lymphoma. Produced via immunoSEQ multiplex PCR; TCRdb's table is partial and in-frame only. The repertoire holds 40,000 or so clones, roughly 73% seen once, with 10% to 15% in the top ten. No patient escaped relapse after autologous stem cell transplantation, and brentuximab vedotin exposure varied. Here the sequenced sample was peripheral blood mononuclear cells (PBMCs), taken at baseline. These receptors all come from a human donor with classical Hodgkin lymphoma.

This rearrangement joins TRBV7-8 to TRBJ2-2; TRBD1 might be the D (6 bases). The CDR3 length is 15 residues. Trimming took off 3 bases at V and 2 bases at J, with 10 bases between the two ends. The V gene's germline CDR1 is SGHVS and CDR2 FQNEAQ. CDR3 DNA: TGTGCCAGCAGCTTTCAACAGGGTAACACCGGGGAGCTGTTTTTT. As protein: CASSFQQGNTGELFF.

This sequence joins TRBV4-1 and TRBJ1-2; D is unresolved. The length of the CDR3 is 17 residues. V was shortened by 0 bases and J by 0 bases, with 14 bases between the two germline ends. CDR1 MGHRA and CDR2 YSYEKL come from the germline V gene. In DNA form, the CDR3 reads TGCGCCAGCAGCCAAGATCGAACGGGAGGGTCTAACTATGGCTACACCTTC. As protein: CASSQDRTGGSNYGYTF.

This clone was recorded only once. V and J are TRBV5-6 and TRBJ1-2, with 10 positions matching TRBD1. This CDR3 has 13 amino acids. Trimming cost V 5 bases and J 4 bases; bases outside gene matches: 2. Germline V gene sequence: CDR1 SGHDT, CDR2 YYEEEE. The CDR3 here is CASSWDRGYGYTF. Here the CDR3 DNA reads TGTGCCAGCAGTTGGGACAGGGGCTATGGCTACACCTTC.

The chain joins TRBV11-2 to TRBJ2-1, with D uncertain. Germline V CDR1 and CDR2: SGHAT, FQNNGV. V was pared by 5 bases and J by 10 bases, with 12 bases between. CDR3 length: 12 amino acids. In DNA form, the CDR3 reads TGTGCCAGCAGCCTCGGAAGAGAGGAGCAGTTCTTC. Amino acid sequence: CASSLGREEQFF.

This clone occurred once. V gene TRBV27 combines with J gene TRBJ2-1, with 8 bases lining up with TRBD2. CDR1 is MNHEY and CDR2 is SMNVEV in the germline V gene (reference sequence). The CDR3 spans 12 residues. With V trimmed by 5 bases and J by 13 bases, 7 bases remained unmatched. CDR3 sequence (DNA): TGTGCCAGCAGTCCCTTGCGGGGGGCCCAGTTCTTC. Its protein is CASSPLRGAQFF.

J is TRBJ1-6 and V is TRBV10-3; 9 bases agree with TRBD1. The CDR3 has 14 amino acids. Germline assignment: CDR1 ENHRY and CDR2 SYGVKD. J gave up 8 bases and V 6 bases, and 5 bases lay outside the gene matches. The CDR3 DNA reads as TGTGCCATCAGGGGGACAGGGAGTGATTCACCCCTCCACTTT. The encoded protein is CAIRGTGSDSPLHF.

The chain is built from TRBV29-1 and TRBJ1-2; perhaps TRBD1 as D (5 bases). V shed 2 bases and J shed 6 bases, with 10 bases lying between them. Germline V gene data show CDR1 as SQVTM and CDR2 as ANQGSEA. The CDR3 has 12 residues. The CDR3 here is CSVETGRHGYTF. The CDR3 DNA reads TGCAGCGTTGAAACAGGAAGACATGGCTACACCTTC.

The chain employs TRBV15 and TRBJ1-6; D remains ambiguous. This CDR3 comprises 19 residues. V lost 0 bases and J 1 base, leaving 16 bases between the germline ends. The V gene's germline CDR1 is LNHNV and CDR2 YYDKDF (reference sequence). CDR3 DNA sequence: TGTGCCACCAGCAGAGATCCACCGACTGACGGTTCCTATAATTCACCCCTCCACTTT. Residues: CATSRDPPTDGSYNSPLHF.

As concerns this clone: Its ends do not fully match the called genes, so a read error is possible. This chain uses TRBV6-6 with TRBJ2-3, with 9 bases identical to TRBD1. This CDR3 spans 12 amino acids. CDR1 and CDR2 from the germline V gene are MNHNY and SVGAGI (reference sequence). The CDR3 protein is CASSYEDRGRRF. As DNA, the CDR3 is TGTGCCAGCAGTTACGAGGACAGGGGACGGCGTTTT.

In this sample, this clone turned up a few times. V and J are TRBV7-2 and TRBJ2-1; D unresolved. This CDR3 comprises 12 residues. Germline assignment: CDR1 SGHTA and CDR2 FQGNSA. Deletions cut 2 bases from V and 15 bases from J, with 14 bases between. CDR3 in amino acids: CASSLRSSTPFF. The CDR3 bases are TGTGCCAGCAGCTTACGGTCCAGCACCCCGTTCTTC.

The chain links TRBV19 to TRBJ1-6; D unresolved. V dropped 2 bases and J dropped 4 bases, with 6 bases sitting between them. Looked up from germline, CDR1 is LNHDA and CDR2 is SQIVND (reference sequence). The CDR3 covers 14 residues. CDR3 sequence (DNA): TGTGCCAGTAGTATATGGATATATAATTCACCCCTCCACTTT. Translation: CASSIWIYNSPLHF.

The chain combines TRBV11-2 with TRBJ2-1; 7 bases are a match to TRBD2. The CDR3 extends over 13 amino acids. Germline lookup yields CDR1 SGHAT and CDR2 FQNNGV. Germline trimming cut 6 bases from V and 6 bases from J; bases unmatched to any gene: 5. In DNA, the CDR3 is TGTGCCAGCAGTCAGTGGGGGGGCAATGAGCAGTTCTTC. This gives the protein CASSQWGGNEQFF.

This clone ranks as medium-sized. This rearrangement joins TRBV13 to TRBJ1-6; the D gene is possibly TRBD1 (5 bases). This CDR3 has 15 amino acids. V lost 3 bases to trimming and J lost 7 bases, with 13 bases between them. Germline V gene data show CDR1 as PRHDT and CDR2 as FYEKMQ (reference sequence). CDR3 sequence (DNA): TGTGCCAGCAGCTTGGGACCCGGGGTGAATTCACCCCTCCACTTT. Translated: CASSLGPGVNSPLHF.

The chain combines TRBV11-3 with TRBJ2-2; tentative D call: TRBD1 (5 bases). The V end lost 5 bases, the J end lost 3 bases, and 16 bases lay between the germline ends. The CDR3 covers 16 residues. Germline V gene data show CDR1 as SGHNT and CDR2 as YENEEA. The CDR3 DNA follows: TGTGCCAGCAGCCCCTTTGGTGGCAGGGACACCGGGGAGCTGTTTTTT. Its protein is CASSPFGGRDTGELFF.

The chain is built from TRBV4-3 and TRBJ2-7; TRBD1 aligns across 11 bases. Germline V gene sequence: CDR1 LGHNA, CDR2 YSLEER. The V and J ends lost 5 bases and 0 bases, in that order; junction bases with no gene match: 3. This CDR3 has 15 residues. In DNA form, the CDR3 reads TGCGCCAGCAGCTATGGACAGGGGGCCTCCTACGAGCAGTACTTC. Translation: CASSYGQGASYEQYF.

The chain carries TRBV5-8 and TRBJ2-7; D gene ambiguous. V was trimmed by 3 bases and J by 4 bases, leaving 14 bases between them. The CDR3 length is 14 residues. Germline-derived CDR1 and CDR2 are SGHTS and YDEGEE. This chain's CDR3 is CASSSLPNTYEQYF. The CDR3 bases are TGTGCCAGCAGCTCCCTCCCCAATACTTACGAGCAGTACTTC.

The J gene is TRBJ2-5, the V gene TRBV6-5, with TRBD2 as a possible D gene (5 bases). V gave up 7 bases and J gave up 9 bases, with 21 bases separating them. CDR3 length equals 14 residues. Germline V CDR1 and CDR2: MNHEY, SVGAGI. The chain's CDR3 is CASTDLPSSGAQYF. DNA of the CDR3: TGTGCCAGCACAGATCTGCCTAGCTCCGGGGCCCAGTACTTC.

The sample holds many counts of this clone. This chain links TRBV11-2 with TRBJ2-5; unclear D gene. Germline V gene lookup returns CDR1 SGHAT and CDR2 FQNNGV. The CDR3 is made up of 13 amino acids. Trimming stripped 3 bases from V and 1 base from J, with 6 bases between. CDR3 sequence (DNA): TGTGCCAGCAGCTTCGGTATCCAAGAGACCCAGTACTTC. Translated, it gives CASSFGIQETQYF.

This clone showed up just once. This chain links TRBV19 with TRBJ2-1, with TRBD2 identical over 12 bases. Germline lookup yields CDR1 LNHDA and CDR2 SQIVND (reference sequence). This CDR3 spans 17 amino acids. V lost 6 bases, J lost 3 bases, and 9 bases stayed unmatched. The CDR3 protein is CASSTELAGGLYNEQFF. DNA for the CDR3: TGTGCCAGTAGCACCGAACTAGCGGGGGGACTCTACAATGAGCAGTTCTTC.

The chain combines TRBV29-1 with TRBJ2-3, with TRBD1 identical over 11 bases. Per the germline V gene, CDR1 is SQVTM and CDR2 is ANQGSEA. The CDR3 contains 16 residues. V gave up 0 bases and J gave up 3 bases; unmatched junction bases: 5. The CDR3 coding sequence is TGCAGCGTTGAAGAAGACGGGACAGGGGGTACAGATACGCAGTATTTT. As protein: CSVEEDGTGGTDTQYF.

This clone appeared a few times. The chain couples TRBV19 to TRBJ2-4; 13 bases align to TRBD2. The junction had 1 base not matched to a gene; V was cut back by 6 bases and J by 5 bases. CDR1 is LNHDA and CDR2 is SQIVND in the germline V gene (reference sequence). This CDR3 comprises 14 residues. The CDR3 loop is CASRGLAGQNIQYF. DNA for the CDR3: TGTGCCAGTAGGGGACTAGCGGGGCAAAACATTCAGTACTTC.

The chain recombines TRBV4-3 with TRBJ2-3; a weak D match, TRBD1 (6 bases). The V gene's germline CDR1 is LGHNA and CDR2 YSLEER. Trimming shortened V by 11 bases and J by 2 bases, and 23 bases separated the two germline ends. CDR3 size: 16 residues. CDR3 residues: CAAGASPNSDTDTQYF. In nucleotides, the CDR3 is TGCGCCGCAGGGGCCTCTCCCAACAGCGACACAGATACGCAGTATTTT.

The chain has TRBV27 and TRBJ2-5, with 7 nucleotides matching TRBD2. The CDR3 runs 15 residues. The trim removed 7 bases at V and 5 bases at J, leaving 13 bases unmatched. Germline V CDR1 and CDR2: MNHEY, SMNVEV (reference sequence). In DNA form, the CDR3 reads TGTGCCAGCACCGAGCCCCAACGGGGGGAGGAGACCCAGTACTTC. Its translation is CASTEPQRGEETQYF.

This clone was seen a few times. Since a far larger clone is one base different, this is likely a read error. Other DNA variants within this sample encode the same CDR3. The chain has TRBV5-4 and TRBJ2-3; D ambiguous. CDR3 length: 14 amino acids. V lost 4 bases and J lost 1, with 10 bases in between. The V gene's germline CDR1 is SGHNT and CDR2 YYREEE (reference sequence). Here the CDR3 reads CASSQGPGTDTQYF. The CDR3 nucleotides are TGTGCCAGCAGCCAAGGACCAGGCACAGATACGCAGTATTTT.

The CDR3 reads CASSADRGSYEQYF. CDR3 DNA sequence: TGTGCCAGCAGTGCGGACAGGGGGTCCTACGAGCAGTACTTC. The chain carries TRBV6-1 and TRBJ2-7; 10 bases line up with TRBD1. The CDR3 is 14 amino acids. V lost 4 bases and J lost 1; bases outside the gene matches: 1. The V gene's germline CDR1 is MNHNS and CDR2 SASEGT.

V usage is TRBV9 and J usage is TRBJ2-1; D uncertain. V lost 0 bases and J lost 6, with 7 bases in between. This CDR3 has 13 residues. CDR1 is SGDLS and CDR2 is YYNGEE in the germline V gene. The CDR3 DNA reads as TGTGCCAGCAGCGTAGGAATGAGCAATGAGCAGTTCTTC. Translated: CASSVGMSNEQFF.

The chain joins TRBV27 to TRBJ2-5, with D possibly matching TRBD1 (6 bases). From germline, CDR1 is MNHEY and CDR2 SMNVEV (reference sequence). Trimming shortened V by 4 bases and J by 4 bases, and 13 bases separated the two germline ends. This CDR3 is built from 14 residues. The CDR3 DNA reads as TGTGCCAGCAGTTCAAACAGGGCAAGAGAGACCCAGTACTTC. It encodes CASSSNRARETQYF.

This chain joins TRBV11-2 and TRBJ1-6, with 9 bases aligning to TRBD1. Trimming removed 6 bases from V and 7 bases from J; junction bases left unmatched: 10. This CDR3 has 16 residues. Per the germline V gene, CDR1 is SGHAT and CDR2 is FQNNGV. The CDR3 protein is CASRLLSGQGNSPLHF. The CDR3 DNA sequence: TGTGCCAGCAGACTACTTTCGGGACAGGGAAATTCACCCCTCCACTTT.